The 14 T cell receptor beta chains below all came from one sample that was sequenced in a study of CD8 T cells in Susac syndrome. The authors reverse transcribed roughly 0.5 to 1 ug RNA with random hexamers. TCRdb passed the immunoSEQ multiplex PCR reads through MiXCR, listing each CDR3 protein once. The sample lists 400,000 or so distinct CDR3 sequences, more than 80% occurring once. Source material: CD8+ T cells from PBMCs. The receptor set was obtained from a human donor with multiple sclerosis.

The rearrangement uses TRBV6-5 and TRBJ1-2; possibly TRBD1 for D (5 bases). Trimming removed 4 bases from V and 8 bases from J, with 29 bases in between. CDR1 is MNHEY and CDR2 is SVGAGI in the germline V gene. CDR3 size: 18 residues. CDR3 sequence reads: CASSSWGETLELFRGYTF. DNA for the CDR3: TGTGCCAGCAGTTCGTGGGGCGAGACCCTTGAACTTTTTCGGGGCTACACCTTC.

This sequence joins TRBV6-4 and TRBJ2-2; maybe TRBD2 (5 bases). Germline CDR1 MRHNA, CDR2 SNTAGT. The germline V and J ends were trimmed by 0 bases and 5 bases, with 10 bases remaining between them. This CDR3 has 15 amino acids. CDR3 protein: CASSDSGEATGELFF. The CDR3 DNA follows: TGTGCCAGCAGTGACTCCGGGGAAGCAACCGGGGAGCTGTTTTTT.

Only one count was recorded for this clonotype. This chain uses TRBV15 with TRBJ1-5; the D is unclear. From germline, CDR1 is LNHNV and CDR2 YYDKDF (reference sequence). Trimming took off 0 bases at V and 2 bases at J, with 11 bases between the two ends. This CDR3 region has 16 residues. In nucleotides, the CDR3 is TGTGCCACCAGCAGAGATCGAGGTTGGGGCAATCAGCCCCAGCATTTT. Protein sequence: CATSRDRGWGNQPQHF.

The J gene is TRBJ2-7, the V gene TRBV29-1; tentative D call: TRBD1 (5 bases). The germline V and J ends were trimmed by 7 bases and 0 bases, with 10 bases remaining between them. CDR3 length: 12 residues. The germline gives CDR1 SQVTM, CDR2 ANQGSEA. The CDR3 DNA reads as TGCAGCGCTACCGACAGCTCCTACGAGCAGTACTTC. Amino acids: CSATDSSYEQYF.

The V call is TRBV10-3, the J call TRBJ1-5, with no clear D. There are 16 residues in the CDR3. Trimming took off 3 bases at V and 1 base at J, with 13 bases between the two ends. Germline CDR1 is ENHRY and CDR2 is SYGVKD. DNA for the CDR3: TGTGCCATCAGTGACTCCGGTTCTGGCAGCAATCAGCCCCAGCATTTT. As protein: CAISDSGSGSNQPQHF.

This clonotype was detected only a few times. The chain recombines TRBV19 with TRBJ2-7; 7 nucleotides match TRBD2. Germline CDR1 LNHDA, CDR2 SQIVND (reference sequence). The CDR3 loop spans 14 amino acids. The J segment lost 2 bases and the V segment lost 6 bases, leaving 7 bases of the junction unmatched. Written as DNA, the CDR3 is TGTGCCAGTAGCGTGGGAGGGTCGACCTACGAGCAGTACTTC. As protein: CASSVGGSTYEQYF.

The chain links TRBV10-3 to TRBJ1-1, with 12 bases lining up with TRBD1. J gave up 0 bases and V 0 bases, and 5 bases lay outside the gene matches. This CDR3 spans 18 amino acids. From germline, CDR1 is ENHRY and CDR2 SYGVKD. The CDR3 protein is CAISESWDRGLLNTEAFF. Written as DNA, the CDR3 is TGTGCCATCAGTGAGTCTTGGGACAGGGGGCTCTTGAACACTGAAGCTTTCTTT.

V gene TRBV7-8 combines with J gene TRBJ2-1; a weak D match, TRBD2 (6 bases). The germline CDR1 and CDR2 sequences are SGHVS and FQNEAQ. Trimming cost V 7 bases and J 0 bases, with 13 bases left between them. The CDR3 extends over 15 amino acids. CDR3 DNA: TGTGCCAGCAACAAGGACGGGAGCTCCTACAATGAGCAGTTCTTC. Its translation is CASNKDGSSYNEQFF. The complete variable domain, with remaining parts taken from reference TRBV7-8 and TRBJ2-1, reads GAGVSQSPRYKVAKRGQDVALRCDPISGHVSLFWYQQALGQGPEFLTYFQNEAQLDKSGLPSDRFFAERPEGSVSTLKIQRTQQEDSAVYLCASNKDGSSYNEQFFGPGTRLTVL.

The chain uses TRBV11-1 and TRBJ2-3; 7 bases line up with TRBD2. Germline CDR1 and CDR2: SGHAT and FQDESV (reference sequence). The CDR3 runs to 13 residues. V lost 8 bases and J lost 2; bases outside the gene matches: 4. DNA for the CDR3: TGTGCCAGCGTCAGCGGGGTCACAGATACGCAGTATTTT. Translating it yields CASVSGVTDTQYF.

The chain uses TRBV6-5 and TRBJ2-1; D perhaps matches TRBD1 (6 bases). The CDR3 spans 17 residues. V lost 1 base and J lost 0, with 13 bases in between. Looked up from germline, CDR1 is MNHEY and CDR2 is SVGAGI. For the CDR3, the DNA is TGTGCCAGCAGTTACTACAGGGATTCGAGCTCCTACAATGAGCAGTTCTTC. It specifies CASSYYRDSSSYNEQFF.

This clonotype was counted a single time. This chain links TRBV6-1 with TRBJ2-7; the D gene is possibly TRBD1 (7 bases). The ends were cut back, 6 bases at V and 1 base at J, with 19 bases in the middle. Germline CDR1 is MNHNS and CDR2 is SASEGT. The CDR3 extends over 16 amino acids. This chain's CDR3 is CASSPDGGGFSYEQYF. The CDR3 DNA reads TGTGCCAGCAGCCCAGACGGAGGGGGCTTTTCCTACGAGCAGTACTTC.

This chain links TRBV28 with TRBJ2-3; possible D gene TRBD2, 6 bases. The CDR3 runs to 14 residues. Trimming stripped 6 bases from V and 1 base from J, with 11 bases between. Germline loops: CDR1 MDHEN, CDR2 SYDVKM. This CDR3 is CASRDYGGTDTQYF. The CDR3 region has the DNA TGTGCCAGCAGGGACTACGGGGGCACAGATACGCAGTATTTT.

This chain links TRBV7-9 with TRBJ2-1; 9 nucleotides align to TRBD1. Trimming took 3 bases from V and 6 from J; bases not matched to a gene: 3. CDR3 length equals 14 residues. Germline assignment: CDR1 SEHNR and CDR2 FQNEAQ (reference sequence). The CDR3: CASSFGTGTNEQFF. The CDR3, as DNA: TGTGCCAGCAGCTTCGGGACAGGGACCAATGAGCAGTTCTTC.

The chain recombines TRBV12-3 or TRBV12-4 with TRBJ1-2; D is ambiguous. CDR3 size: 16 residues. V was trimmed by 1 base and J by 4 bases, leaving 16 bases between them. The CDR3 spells CASSLELSGQPYGYTF. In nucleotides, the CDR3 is TGTGCCAGCAGTTTAGAACTCTCGGGTCAGCCCTATGGCTACACCTTC.